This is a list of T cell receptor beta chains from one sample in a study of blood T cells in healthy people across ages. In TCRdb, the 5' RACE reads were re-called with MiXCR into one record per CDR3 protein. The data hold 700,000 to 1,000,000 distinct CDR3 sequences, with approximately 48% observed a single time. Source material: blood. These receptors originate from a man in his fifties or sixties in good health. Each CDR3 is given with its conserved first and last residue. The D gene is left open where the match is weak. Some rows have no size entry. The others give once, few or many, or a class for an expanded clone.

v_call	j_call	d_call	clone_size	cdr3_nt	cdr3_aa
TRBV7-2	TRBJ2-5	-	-	TGTGCCAGCAGCCCAGTGGGGCTAGCTTCAGAGACCCAGTACTTC	CASSPVGLASETQYF
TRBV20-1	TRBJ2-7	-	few	TGCAGTGCGGAGGGGGCCTACGAGCAGTACTTC	CSAEGAYEQYF
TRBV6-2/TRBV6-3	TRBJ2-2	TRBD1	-	TGTGCCAGCAGACTGACAGGGGGCAACACCGGGGAGCTGTTTTTT	CASRLTGGNTGELFF
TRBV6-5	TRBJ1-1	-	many	TGTGCCAGCAGCAACGCGCGGGGGACTGAAGCTTTCTTT	CASSNARGTEAFF
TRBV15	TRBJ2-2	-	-	TGTGCCACCAGCAGAGGAGGGATCAAGGGAAAAGGAAACGGGGAGCTGTTTTTT	CATSRGGIKGKGNGELFF
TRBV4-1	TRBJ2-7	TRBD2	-	TGCGCCAGCAGCCAAGATGCTAGCGGTTCTACCTACGAGCAGTACTTC	CASSQDASGSTYEQYF
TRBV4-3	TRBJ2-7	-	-	TGCGCCAGCAGCCAAGTCTCCGTCGGCGAGCAGTACTTC	CASSQVSVGEQYF
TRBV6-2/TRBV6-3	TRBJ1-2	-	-	TGTGCCAGCAGTTACGCTGACGGCATCTATGGCTACACCTTC	CASSYADGIYGYTF
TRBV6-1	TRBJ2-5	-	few	TGTGCCAGCAGCGGGACGGCGCTGAGGGAGACCCAGTACTTC	CASSGTALRETQYF
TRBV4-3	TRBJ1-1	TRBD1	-	TGCGCCAGCAGCCAAGAACAGGGGGCTAGGAACACTGAAGCTTTCTTT	CASSQEQGARNTEAFF
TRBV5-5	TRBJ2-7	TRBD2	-	TGTGCCAGCAGCTTGGACCCTCGGACTAGCGGGGACTACAATGAGCAGTACTTC	CASSLDPRTSGDYNEQYF
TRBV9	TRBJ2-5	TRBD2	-	TGTGCCAGCAGCGCCGGGACTAGCGGGGGCCAAGAGACCCAGTACTTC	CASSAGTSGGQETQYF
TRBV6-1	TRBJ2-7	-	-	TGTGCCAGCAGAAAAGACGTGGTGAGCTCCTACGAGCAGTACTTC	CASRKDVVSSYEQYF
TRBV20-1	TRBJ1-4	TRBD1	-	TGCAGTGCTAGAGATCTGGGACAGGTGCTTGATAATGAAAAACTGTTTTTT	CSARDLGQVLDNEKLFF
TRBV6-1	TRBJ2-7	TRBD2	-	TGTGCCACGAGACAGCGGGATTCCTACGAGCAGTACTTC	CATRQRDSYEQYF
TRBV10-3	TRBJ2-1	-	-	TGTGCCATCAGCGAGGGCTACAATGAGCAGTTCTTC	CAISEGYNEQFF
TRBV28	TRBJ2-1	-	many	TGTGCCAGCAGTTTAAATGAGCAGTTCTTC	CASSLNEQFF
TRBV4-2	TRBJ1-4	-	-	TGTGCCAGCAGCGGCCTTGAGGCATTTAATGAAAAACTGTTTTTT	CASSGLEAFNEKLFF
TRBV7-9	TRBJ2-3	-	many	TGTGCCAGCAGCTTGGGGACTTTAAGCACAGATACGCAGTATTTT	CASSLGTLSTDTQYF
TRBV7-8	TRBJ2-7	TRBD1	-	TGTGCCAGCAGCTTAAGGCCCAACGGACAGGGTGCCTACGAGCAGTACTTC	CASSLRPNGQGAYEQYF
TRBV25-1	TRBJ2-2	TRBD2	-	TGTGCCAGCAGTGGCTGGGGGAGGGCTAAGAACACCGGGGAGCTGTTTTTT	CASSGWGRAKNTGELFF
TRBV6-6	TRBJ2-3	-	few	TGTGCCAGCCATCTGGACCTGAGCACAGATACGCAGTATTTT	CASHLDLSTDTQYF
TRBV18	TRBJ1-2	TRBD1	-	TGTGCCAGCTCACCACGGCAGGGGGGAAACTATGGCTACACCTTC	CASSPRQGGNYGYTF
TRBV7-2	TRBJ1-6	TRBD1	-	TGTGCCAGCAGCTCCAGACAGGGTCCTTCACCCCTCCACTTT	CASSSRQGPSPLHF
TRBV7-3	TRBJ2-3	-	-	TGTGCCAGCAGCTTCCTCCCCGGGACACCAACCACAGATACGCAGTATTTT	CASSFLPGTPTTDTQYF
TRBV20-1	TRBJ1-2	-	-	TGCAGTGCTCCCCGATATTCGGCTAACTATGGCTACACCTTC	CSAPRYSANYGYTF
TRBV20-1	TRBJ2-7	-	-	TGCAGTGCTAGAGATCTGGGCAGGGCGGGATACGAGCAGTACTTC	CSARDLGRAGYEQYF
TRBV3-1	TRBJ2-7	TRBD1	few	TGTGCCAGCAGCACGGGACAGGGTTACTACGAGCAGTACTTC	CASSTGQGYYEQYF
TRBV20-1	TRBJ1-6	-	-	TGCAGTGCTAGCGAGGACACTTATAATTCACCCCTCCACTTT	CSASEDTYNSPLHF
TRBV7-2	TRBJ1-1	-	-	TGTGCCAGCGCGCGCGGACCTCGGGAGGGGACTGAAGCTTTCTTT	CASARGPREGTEAFF
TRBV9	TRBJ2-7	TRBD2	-	TGTGCCAGCAGCGTAGGACTAGCGAGGAGCTCCTACGAGCAGTACTTC	CASSVGLARSSYEQYF
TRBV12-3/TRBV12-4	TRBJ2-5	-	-	TGTGCCAGCAGTCCCCGGGGGAGCCCACCTATAGGAGAGACCCAGTACTTC	CASSPRGSPPIGETQYF
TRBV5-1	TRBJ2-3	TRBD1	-	TGCGCCAGCCGGTTTGGGACAGGGGACACAGATACGCAGTATTTT	CASRFGTGDTDTQYF
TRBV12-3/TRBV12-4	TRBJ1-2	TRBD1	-	TGTGCCAGCGCCCGGGACAGGGGGACCTATGGCTACACCTTC	CASARDRGTYGYTF
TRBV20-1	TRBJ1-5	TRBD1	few	TGCAGTGCTCTCCGACGTAATCGAGGACAGGGTGACCAGCCCCAGCATTTT	CSALRRNRGQGDQPQHF
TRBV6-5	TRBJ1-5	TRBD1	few	TGTGCCAGCATTAACCAGGGTGGCAGGGGGCGCGGTCAGCCCCAGCATTTT	CASINQGGRGRGQPQHF
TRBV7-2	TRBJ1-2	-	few	TGTGCCAGCACCCTCGACAGCCACTATGGCTACACCTTC	CASTLDSHYGYTF
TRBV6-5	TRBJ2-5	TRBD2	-	TGTGCCAGCAGTTACTCTTTGGCAGGGAAGCGGGGGGGCTCGGAGACCCGGTACTTC	CASSYSLAGKRGGSETRYF
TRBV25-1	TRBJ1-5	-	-	TGTGCCAGCAGTGTACGGTTTAGCAATCAGCCCCAGCATTTT	CASSVRFSNQPQHF
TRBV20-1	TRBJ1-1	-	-	TGCAGTGCTAGGGAGCGGAGTACTGAAGCTTTCTTT	CSARERSTEAFF
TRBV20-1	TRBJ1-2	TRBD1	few	TGCAGTGCTACCACAGACAGGGCTAACTATGGCTACACCTTC	CSATTDRANYGYTF
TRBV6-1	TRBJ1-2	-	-	TGTGCCAGCAGTGAAGCGTCGGGGAGAATTGGAAGGGCTAACTATGGCTACACCTTC	CASSEASGRIGRANYGYTF
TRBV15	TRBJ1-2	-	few	TGTGCCACCAGAAAACAGGGTGTCGACTATGGCTACACCTTC	CATRKQGVDYGYTF
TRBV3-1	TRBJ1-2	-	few	TGTGCCAGCAGCCCGGGGGTATCCTATGGCTACACCTTC	CASSPGVSYGYTF
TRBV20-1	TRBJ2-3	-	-	TGCAGTGCTAGAGACCGGGACCTTCGCACAGATACGCAGTATTTT	CSARDRDLRTDTQYF
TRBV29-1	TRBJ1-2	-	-	TGCAGCGCACCCGGGACCCGGTTAGGTGGCTACACCTTC	CSAPGTRLGGYTF
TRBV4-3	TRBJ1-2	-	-	TGCGCCAGCAGCCAAGATAGAGCGACCTATGGCTACACCTTC	CASSQDRATYGYTF
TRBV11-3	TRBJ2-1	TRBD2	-	TGTGCCAGCAGAACTAGCGGGGGGAACTCCTACAATGAGCAGTTCTTC	CASRTSGGNSYNEQFF
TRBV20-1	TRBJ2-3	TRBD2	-	TGCAGTGCTAGAGATAATGCGGGGGTAGGGGATACGCAGTATTTT	CSARDNAGVGDTQYF
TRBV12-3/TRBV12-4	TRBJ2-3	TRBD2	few	TGTGCCAGCAGTGAGCTAGCGGGAAGCGGCACAGATACGCAGTATTTT	CASSELAGSGTDTQYF
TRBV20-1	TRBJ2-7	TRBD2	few	TGCAGTGCCGGAGCGGGGTTCAGCTCCTACGAGCAGTACTTC	CSAGAGFSSYEQYF
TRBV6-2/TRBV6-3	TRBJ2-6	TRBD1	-	TGTGTCAGCAGTTTCTCGGACAGGGGTGTTGGGGCCAACGTCCTGACTTTC	CVSSFSDRGVGANVLTF
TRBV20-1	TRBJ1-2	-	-	TGCAGTGCTAGAGGTGCCAGAGAAGGCACTAACTATGGCTACACCTTC	CSARGAREGTNYGYTF
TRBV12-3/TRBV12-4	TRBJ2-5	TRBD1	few	TGTGCCAGCAGTTTGTACAGGGGGACTTTCCAAGAGACCCAGTACTTC	CASSLYRGTFQETQYF